These T cell receptor beta chains were read from a single sample in a study of blood T cell repertoires in COVID-19. Here immunoSEQ multiplex PCR was the method, and the copy in TCRdb shows in-frame clones only, minus some. The sample has over 200,000 clones, approximately 90% seen once. The sequencing sample was made of PBMCs or T cells enriched from blood (not recorded which). These receptor sequences come from a man aged 40-49 years who had recovered from COVID-19. Both conserved end residues are part of each CDR3. Each record gives: CDR3 DNA, CDR3 protein, clone size, D gene, V gene, J gene. The D gene is left open where the match is weak. A row's size may be missing; if present it is once, few, many or a size class.

DNA: TGTGCCAGCAGTGAGATTGGGGACTCCCCCTACGAGCAGTACTTC; CDR3: CASSEIGDSPYEQYF; size: -; D: -; V: TRBV25-1; J: TRBJ2-7
DNA: TGTGCCAGTAGTATAGTGGTTGGGGGCGCGGGTCAGCCCCAGCATTTT; CDR3: CASSIVVGGAGQPQHF; size: once; D: -; V: TRBV19; J: TRBJ1-5
DNA: TGCGCCAGCAGCCCCGGAGATACGCAGTATTTT; CDR3: CASSPGDTQYF; size: -; D: -; V: TRBV4-1; J: TRBJ2-3
DNA: TGTGCCAGCTCGACATCCGATAGCGCCGGCGAGCAGTACTTC; CDR3: CASSTSDSAGEQYF; size: -; D: -; V: TRBV5-6; J: TRBJ2-7
DNA: TGTGCCAGCAGTTCACGCGGGACAGGGCATCAGCCCCAGCATTTT; CDR3: CASSSRGTGHQPQHF; size: -; D: TRBD1; V: TRBV28; J: TRBJ1-5
DNA: TGTGCCAGCAGCTGGACAGGGCTGCGAGAGACCCAGTACTTC; CDR3: CASSWTGLRETQYF; size: -; D: TRBD1; V: TRBV6-5; J: TRBJ2-5
DNA: TGCGCCAGCAGCCTAACCGGGGACAGCCTCTCCTACGAGCAGTACTTC; CDR3: CASSLTGDSLSYEQYF; size: -; D: TRBD1; V: TRBV5-1; J: TRBJ2-7
DNA: TGTGCCTGGAGGAATACAGGGTTCTTTGGTGGCTACACCTTC; CDR3: CAWRNTGFFGGYTF; size: -; D: -; V: TRBV30; J: TRBJ1-2
DNA: TGCGCCAGCAGCCAAGAGTCAGGGCGAAACTATGGCTACACCTTC; CDR3: CASSQESGRNYGYTF; size: -; D: -; V: TRBV4-1; J: TRBJ1-2
DNA: TGTGCCAGCAGCCCCGCAGGGGGCGGTGGCTACACCTTC; CDR3: CASSPAGGGGYTF; size: -; D: TRBD1; V: TRBV7-2; J: TRBJ1-2
DNA: TGTGCCAGCAGACGCGGGGGTCTTGGCAACGAGCAGTACTTC; CDR3: CASRRGGLGNEQYF; size: -; D: TRBD2; V: TRBV13; J: TRBJ2-7
DNA: TGTGCCAGCAGCAGACAGGGGGTAATCACCGGGGAGCTGTTTTTT; CDR3: CASSRQGVITGELFF; size: -; D: TRBD1; V: TRBV6-5; J: TRBJ2-2
DNA: TGCAGTGCTAGTGCAGTGGGAGCCAATCCCTACGAGCAGTACTTC; CDR3: CSASAVGANPYEQYF; size: -; D: -; V: TRBV20-1; J: TRBJ2-7
DNA: TGTGCCAGCAGCCATCGCCGGACAGGGAACTACGAGCAGTACTTC; CDR3: CASSHRRTGNYEQYF; size: -; D: TRBD1; V: TRBV14; J: TRBJ2-7
DNA: TGTGCCAGCAGTTACTCCCGAAGTAGCGGGGAGGGGCAGTTCTTC; CDR3: CASSYSRSSGEGQFF; size: -; D: TRBD2; V: TRBV6-5; J: TRBJ2-1
DNA: TGTGCCACCCAACCACGGGAAGGGAGGAATCAGCCCCAGCATTTT; CDR3: CATQPREGRNQPQHF; size: few; D: -; V: TRBV28; J: TRBJ1-5
DNA: TGTGCCAGCAGGCTTGGGGCAGGGGTAATTTCAGCCGGGGAGCTGTTTTTT; CDR3: CASRLGAGVISAGELFF; size: -; D: -; V: TRBV27; J: TRBJ2-2
DNA: TGCGCCAGCAGCCATACTACAGGGCCAGGCGGGGAGCTGTTTTTT; CDR3: CASSHTTGPGGELFF; size: -; D: -; V: TRBV4-3; J: TRBJ2-2